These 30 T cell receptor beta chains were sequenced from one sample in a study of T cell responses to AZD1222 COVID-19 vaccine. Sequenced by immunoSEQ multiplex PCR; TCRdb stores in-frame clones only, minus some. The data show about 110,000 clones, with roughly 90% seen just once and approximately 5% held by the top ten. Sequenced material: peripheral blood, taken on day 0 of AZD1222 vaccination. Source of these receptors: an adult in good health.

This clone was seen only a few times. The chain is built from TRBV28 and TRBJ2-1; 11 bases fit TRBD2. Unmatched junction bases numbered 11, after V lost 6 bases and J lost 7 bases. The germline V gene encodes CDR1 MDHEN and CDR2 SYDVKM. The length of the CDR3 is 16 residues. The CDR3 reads CASRTSGLAEGNEQFF. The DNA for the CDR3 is TGTGCCAGCAGGACCTCGGGACTAGCGGAGGGGAATGAGCAGTTCTTC.

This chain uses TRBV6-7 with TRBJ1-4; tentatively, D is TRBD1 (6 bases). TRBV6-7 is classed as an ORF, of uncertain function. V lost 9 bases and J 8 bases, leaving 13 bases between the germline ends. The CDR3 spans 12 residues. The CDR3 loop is CASQGPGEKLFF. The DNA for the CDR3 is TGTGCCAGTCAGGGGCCGGGAGAAAAACTGTTTTTT.

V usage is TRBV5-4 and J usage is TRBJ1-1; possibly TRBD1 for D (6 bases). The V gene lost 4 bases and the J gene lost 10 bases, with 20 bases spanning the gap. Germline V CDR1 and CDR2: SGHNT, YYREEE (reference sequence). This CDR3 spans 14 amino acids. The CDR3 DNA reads TGTGCCAGCAGCGCGAAACAGGGACGGGAGGGAGCTTTCTTT. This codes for CASSAKQGREGAFF.

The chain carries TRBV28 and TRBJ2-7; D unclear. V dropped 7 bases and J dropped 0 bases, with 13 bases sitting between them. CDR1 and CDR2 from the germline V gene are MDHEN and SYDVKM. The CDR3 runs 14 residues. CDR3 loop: CASTLGLLSYEQYF. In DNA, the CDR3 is TGTGCCAGCACCCTCGGGCTTCTCTCCTACGAGCAGTACTTC.

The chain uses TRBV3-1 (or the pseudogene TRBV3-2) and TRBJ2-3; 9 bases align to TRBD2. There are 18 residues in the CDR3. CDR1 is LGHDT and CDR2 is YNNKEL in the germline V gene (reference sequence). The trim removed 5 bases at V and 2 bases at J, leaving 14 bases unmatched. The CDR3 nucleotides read TGTGCCAGCAGCTCTCGTTCCGGGACTAGCTCATACACAGATACGCAGTATTTT. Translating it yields CASSSRSGTSSYTDTQYF.

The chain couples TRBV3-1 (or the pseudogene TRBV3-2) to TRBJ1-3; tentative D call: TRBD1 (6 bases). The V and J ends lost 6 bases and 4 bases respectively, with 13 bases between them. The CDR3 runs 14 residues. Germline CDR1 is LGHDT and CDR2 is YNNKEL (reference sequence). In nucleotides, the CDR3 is TGTGCCAGCAGGGACACAGGGATGGGAAACACCATATATTTT. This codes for CASRDTGMGNTIYF.

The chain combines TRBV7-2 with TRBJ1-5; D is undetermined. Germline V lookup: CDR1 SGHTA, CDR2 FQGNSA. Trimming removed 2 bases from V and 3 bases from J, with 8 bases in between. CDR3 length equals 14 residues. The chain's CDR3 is CASSLPGFNQPQHF. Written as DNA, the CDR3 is TGTGCCAGCAGCTTACCGGGATTCAATCAGCCCCAGCATTTT.

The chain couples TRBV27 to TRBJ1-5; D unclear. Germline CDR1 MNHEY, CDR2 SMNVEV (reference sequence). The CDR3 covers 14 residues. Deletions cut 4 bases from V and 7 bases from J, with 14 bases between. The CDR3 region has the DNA TGTGCCAGCAGTTCACGGGAGGGATGGCAGCCCCAGCATTTT. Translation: CASSSREGWQPQHF.

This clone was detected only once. The CDR3 nucleotides read TGTGCCAGCAGCCCGGGGGAAGGTACTGAAGCTTTCTTT. Protein product: CASSPGEGTEAFF. The chain uses TRBV9 and TRBJ1-1; maybe TRBD1 (5 bases). CDR1 is SGDLS, CDR2 YYNGEE, per germline. V dropped 4 bases and J dropped 5 bases, with 12 bases sitting between them. CDR3 size: 13 residues.

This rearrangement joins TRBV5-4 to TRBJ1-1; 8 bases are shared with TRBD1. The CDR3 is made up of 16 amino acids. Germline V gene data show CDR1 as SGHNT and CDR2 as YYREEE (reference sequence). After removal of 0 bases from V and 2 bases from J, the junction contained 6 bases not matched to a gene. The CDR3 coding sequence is TGTGCCAGCAGCTTGGTGCCGGACAGGGATAACACTGAAGCTTTCTTT. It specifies CASSLVPDRDNTEAFF.

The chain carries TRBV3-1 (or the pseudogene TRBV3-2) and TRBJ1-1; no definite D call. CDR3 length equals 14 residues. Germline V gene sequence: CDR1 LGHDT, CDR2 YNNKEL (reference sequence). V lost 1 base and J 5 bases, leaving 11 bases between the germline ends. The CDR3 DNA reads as TGTGCCAGCAGCCAAGCGGACGTGCTTACTGAAGCTTTCTTT. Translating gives CASSQADVLTEAFF.

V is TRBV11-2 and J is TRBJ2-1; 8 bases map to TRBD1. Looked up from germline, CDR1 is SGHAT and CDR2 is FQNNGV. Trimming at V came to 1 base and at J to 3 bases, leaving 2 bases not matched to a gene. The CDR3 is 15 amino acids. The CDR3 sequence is CASSLGTGGYNEQFF. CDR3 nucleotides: TGTGCCAGCAGCTTAGGTACAGGGGGCTACAATGAGCAGTTCTTC.

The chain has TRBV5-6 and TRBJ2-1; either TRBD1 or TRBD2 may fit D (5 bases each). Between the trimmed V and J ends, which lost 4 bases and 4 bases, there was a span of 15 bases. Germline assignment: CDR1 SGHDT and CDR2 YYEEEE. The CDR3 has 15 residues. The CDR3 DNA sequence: TGTGCCAGCAGCCCTAGGGGAGTCATATACAATGAGCAGTTCTTC. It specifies CASSPRGVIYNEQFF. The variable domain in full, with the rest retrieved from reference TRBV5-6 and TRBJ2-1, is DAGVTQSPTHLIKTRGQQVTLRCSPKSGHDTVSWYQQALGQGPQFIFQYYEEEERQRGNFPDRFSGHQFPNYSSELNVNALLLGDSALYLCASSPRGVIYNEQFFGPGTRLTVL.

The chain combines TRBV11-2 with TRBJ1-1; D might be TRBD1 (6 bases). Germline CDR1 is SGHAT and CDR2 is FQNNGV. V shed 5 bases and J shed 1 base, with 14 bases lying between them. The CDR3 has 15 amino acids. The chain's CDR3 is CASSPSGQPNTEAFF. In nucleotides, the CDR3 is TGTGCCAGCAGCCCCTCAGGACAGCCGAACACTGAAGCTTTCTTT.

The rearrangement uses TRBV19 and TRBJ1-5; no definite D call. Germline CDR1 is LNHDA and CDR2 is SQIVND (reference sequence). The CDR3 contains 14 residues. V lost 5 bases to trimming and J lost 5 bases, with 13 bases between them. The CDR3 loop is CASSLRSSHQPQHF. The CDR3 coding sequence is TGTGCCAGTAGTCTCAGGAGTTCTCATCAGCCCCAGCATTTT.

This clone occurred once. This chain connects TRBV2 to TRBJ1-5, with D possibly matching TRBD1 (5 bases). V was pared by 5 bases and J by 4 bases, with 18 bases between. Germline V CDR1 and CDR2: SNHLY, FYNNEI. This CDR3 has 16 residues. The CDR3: CASSSPEGTGNQPQHF. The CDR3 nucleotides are TGTGCCAGCAGTTCACCAGAGGGCACAGGAAATCAGCCCCAGCATTTT.

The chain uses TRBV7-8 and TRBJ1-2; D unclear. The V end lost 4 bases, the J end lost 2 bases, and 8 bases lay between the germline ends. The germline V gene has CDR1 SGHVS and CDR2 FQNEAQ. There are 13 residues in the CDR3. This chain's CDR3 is CASSSGRNYGYTF. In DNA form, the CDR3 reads TGTGCCAGCAGCTCGGGGAGGAACTATGGCTACACCTTC.

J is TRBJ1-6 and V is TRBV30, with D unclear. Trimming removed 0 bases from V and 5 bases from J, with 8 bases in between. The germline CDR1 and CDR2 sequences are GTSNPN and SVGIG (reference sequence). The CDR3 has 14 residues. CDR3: CAWSVMVDNSPLHF. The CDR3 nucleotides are TGTGCCTGGAGTGTAATGGTTGATAATTCACCCCTCCACTTT.

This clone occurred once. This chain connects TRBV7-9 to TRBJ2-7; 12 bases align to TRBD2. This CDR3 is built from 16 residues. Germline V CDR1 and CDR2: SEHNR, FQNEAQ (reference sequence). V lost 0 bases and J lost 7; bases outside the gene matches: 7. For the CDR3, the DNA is TGTGCCAGCAGCTTAGCGGCTAGCGGGAGGGCGGAGGAGCAGTACTTC. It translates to CASSLAASGRAEEQYF.

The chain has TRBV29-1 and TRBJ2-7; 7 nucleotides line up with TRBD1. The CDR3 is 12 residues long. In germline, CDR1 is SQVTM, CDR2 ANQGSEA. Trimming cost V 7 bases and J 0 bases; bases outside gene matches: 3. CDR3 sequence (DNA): TGCAGCGCTAGGGACAGCTCCTACGAGCAGTACTTC. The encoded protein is CSARDSSYEQYF.

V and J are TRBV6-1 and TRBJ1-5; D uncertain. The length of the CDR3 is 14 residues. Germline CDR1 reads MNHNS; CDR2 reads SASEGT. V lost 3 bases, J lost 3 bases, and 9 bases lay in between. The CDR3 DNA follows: TGTGCCAGCAGTGAGAGGGATGACAATCAGCCCCAGCATTTT. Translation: CASSERDDNQPQHF.

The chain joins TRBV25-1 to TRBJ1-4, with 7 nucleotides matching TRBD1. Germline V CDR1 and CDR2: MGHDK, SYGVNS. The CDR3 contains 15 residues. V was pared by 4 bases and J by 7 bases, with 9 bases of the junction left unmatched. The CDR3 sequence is CASSVGQGVFEKLFF. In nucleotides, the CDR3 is TGTGCCAGCAGTGTTGGGCAGGGGGTATTTGAAAAACTGTTTTTT.

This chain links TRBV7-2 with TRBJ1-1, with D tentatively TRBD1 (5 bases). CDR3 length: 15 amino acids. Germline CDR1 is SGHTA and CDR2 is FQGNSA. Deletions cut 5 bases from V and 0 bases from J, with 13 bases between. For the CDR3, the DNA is TGTGCCAGCAGCCCTACAACGACAGTGAACACTGAAGCTTTCTTT. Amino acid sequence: CASSPTTTVNTEAFF.

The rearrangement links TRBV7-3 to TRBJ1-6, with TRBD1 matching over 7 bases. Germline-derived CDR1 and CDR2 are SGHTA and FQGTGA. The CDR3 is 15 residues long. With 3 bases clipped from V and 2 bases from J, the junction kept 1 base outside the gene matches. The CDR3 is CASSLTGTYNSPLHF. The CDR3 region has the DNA TGTGCCAGCAGCTTGACAGGGACCTATAATTCACCCCTCCACTTT.

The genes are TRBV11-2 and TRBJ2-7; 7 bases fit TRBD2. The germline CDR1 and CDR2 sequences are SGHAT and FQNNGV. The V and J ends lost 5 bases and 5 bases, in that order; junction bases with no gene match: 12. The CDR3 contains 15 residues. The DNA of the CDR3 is TGTGCCAGCAGCCGCCTGGTACTAGCGAGCCACGAGCAGTACTTC. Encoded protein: CASSRLVLASHEQYF.

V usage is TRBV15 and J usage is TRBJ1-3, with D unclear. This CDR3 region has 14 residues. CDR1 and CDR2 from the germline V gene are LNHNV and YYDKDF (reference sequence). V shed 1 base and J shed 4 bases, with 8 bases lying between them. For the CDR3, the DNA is TGTGCCACCAGCAGAGGCCCAGGAGGAAACACCATATATTTT. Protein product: CATSRGPGGNTIYF.

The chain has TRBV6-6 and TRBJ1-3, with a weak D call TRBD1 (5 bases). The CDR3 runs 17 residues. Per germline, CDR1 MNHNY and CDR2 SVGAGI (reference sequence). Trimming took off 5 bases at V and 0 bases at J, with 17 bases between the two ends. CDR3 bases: TGTGCCAGCAGTCATCTCCTACAGGTGATCTCTGGAAACACCATATATTTT. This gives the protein CASSHLLQVISGNTIYF.

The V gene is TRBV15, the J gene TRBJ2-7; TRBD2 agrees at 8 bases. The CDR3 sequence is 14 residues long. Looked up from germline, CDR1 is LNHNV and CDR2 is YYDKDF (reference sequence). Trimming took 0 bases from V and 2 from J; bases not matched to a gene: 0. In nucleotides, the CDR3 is TGTGCCACCAGCAGAGATAGCGGGGCCTACGAGCAGTACTTC. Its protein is CATSRDSGAYEQYF.

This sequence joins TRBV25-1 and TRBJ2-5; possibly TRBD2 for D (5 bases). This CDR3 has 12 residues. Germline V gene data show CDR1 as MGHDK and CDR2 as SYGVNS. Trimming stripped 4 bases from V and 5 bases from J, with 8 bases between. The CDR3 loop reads CASSADWETQYF. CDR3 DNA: TGTGCCAGCAGTGCGGACTGGGAGACCCAGTACTTC.

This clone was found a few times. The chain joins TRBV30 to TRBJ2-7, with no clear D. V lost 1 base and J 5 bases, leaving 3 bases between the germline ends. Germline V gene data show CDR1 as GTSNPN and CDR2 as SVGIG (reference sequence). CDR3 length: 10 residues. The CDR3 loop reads CAWSDHEQYF. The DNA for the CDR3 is TGTGCCTGGAGTGATCACGAGCAGTACTTC.